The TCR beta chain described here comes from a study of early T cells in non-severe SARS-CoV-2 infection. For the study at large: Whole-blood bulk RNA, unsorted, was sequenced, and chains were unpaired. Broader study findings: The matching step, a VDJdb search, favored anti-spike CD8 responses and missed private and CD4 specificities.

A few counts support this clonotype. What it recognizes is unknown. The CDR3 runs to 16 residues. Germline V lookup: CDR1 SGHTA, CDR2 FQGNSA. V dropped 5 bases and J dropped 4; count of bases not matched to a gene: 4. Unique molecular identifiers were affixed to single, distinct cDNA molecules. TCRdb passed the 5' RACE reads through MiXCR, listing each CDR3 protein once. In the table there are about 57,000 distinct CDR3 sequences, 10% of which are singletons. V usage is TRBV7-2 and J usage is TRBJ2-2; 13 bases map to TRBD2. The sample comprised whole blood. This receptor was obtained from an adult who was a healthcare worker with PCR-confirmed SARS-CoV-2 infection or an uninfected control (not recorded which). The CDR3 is CASSLLAGGITGELFF. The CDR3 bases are TGTGCCAGCAGCCTACTAGCGGGAGGGATCACCGGGGAGCTGTTTTTT.